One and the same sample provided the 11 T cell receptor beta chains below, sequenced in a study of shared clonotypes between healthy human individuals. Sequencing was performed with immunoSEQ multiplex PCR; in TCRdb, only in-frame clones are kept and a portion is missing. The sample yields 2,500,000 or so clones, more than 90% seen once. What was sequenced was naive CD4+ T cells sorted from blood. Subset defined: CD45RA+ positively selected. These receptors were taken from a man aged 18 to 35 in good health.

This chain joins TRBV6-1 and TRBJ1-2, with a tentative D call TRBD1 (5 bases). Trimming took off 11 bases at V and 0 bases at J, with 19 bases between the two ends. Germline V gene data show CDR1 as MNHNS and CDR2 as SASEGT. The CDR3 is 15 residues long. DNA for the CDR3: TGTGCCTCCGTGCCGTATGGGACGGCTAACTATGGCTACACCTTC. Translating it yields CASVPYGTANYGYTF.

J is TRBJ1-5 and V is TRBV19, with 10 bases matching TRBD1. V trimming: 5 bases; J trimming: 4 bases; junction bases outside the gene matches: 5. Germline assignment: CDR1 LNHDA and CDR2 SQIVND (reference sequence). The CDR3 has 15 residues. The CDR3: CASSDRGLGNQPQHF. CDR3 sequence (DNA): TGTGCCAGTAGTGACAGGGGGCTTGGGAATCAGCCCCAGCATTTT.

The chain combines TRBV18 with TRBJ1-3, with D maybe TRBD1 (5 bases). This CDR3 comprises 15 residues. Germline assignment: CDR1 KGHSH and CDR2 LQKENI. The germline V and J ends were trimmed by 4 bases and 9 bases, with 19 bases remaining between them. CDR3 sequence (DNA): TGTGCCAGCTCACTCGGGACGCCAGGACTTGGCACCATATATTTT. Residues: CASSLGTPGLGTIYF.

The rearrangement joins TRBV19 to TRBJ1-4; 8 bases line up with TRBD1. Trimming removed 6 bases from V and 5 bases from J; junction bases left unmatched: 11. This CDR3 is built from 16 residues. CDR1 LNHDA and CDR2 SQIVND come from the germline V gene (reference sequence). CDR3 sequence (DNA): TGTGCCAGTAGAAGGGCAGGGGGCCTGGAGAATGAAAAACTGTTTTTT. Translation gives CASRRAGGLENEKLFF.

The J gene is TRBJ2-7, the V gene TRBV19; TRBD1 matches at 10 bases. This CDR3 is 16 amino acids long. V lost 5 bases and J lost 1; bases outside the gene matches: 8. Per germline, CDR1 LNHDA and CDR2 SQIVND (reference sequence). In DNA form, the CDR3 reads TGTGCCAGTAGTTCAAGGGGGGACAGGGGATCCTACGAGCAGTACTTC. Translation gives CASSSRGDRGSYEQYF. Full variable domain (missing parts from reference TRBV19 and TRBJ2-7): DGGITQSPKYLFRKEGQNVTLSCEQNLNHDAMYWYRQDPGQGLRLIYYSQIVNDFQKGDIAEGYSVSREKKESFPLTVTSAQKNPTAFYLCASSSRGDRGSYEQYFGPGTRLTVT.

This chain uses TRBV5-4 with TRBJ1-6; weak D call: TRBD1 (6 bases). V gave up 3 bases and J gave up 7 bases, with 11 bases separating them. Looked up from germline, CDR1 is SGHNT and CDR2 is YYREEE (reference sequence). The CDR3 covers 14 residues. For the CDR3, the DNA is TGTGCCAGCAGCTGGGGGGCCGAAAATTCACCCCTCCACTTT. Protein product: CASSWGAENSPLHF.

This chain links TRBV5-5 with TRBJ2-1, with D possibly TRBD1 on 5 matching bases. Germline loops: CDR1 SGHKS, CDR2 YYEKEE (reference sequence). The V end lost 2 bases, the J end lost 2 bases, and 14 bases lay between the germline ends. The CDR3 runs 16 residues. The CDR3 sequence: CASSLTGRVAYNEQFF. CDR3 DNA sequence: TGTGCCAGCAGCTTAACAGGACGGGTAGCCTACAATGAGCAGTTCTTC.

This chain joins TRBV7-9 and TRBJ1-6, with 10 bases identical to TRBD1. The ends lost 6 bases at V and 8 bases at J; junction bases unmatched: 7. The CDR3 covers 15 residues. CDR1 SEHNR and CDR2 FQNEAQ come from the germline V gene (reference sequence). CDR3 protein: CASSSGTGEDSPLHF. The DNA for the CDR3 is TGTGCCAGCAGTTCTGGGACAGGGGAGGATTCACCCCTCCACTTT.

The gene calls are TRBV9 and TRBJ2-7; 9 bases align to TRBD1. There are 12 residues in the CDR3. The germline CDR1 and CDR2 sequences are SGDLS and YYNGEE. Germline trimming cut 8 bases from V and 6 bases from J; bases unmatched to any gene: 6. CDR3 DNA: TGTGCCAGTGGTACAGGGGGCGTCGAGCAGTACTTC. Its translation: CASGTGGVEQYF.

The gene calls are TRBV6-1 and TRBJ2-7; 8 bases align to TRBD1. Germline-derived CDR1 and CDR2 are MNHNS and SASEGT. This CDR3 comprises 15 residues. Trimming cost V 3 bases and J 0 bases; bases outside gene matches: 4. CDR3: CASSESGQVSYEQYF. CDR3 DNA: TGTGCCAGCAGTGAGTCGGGACAGGTCTCCTACGAGCAGTACTTC.

CDR3: CASSLVMAINEKLFF. CDR3 DNA: TGTGCCAGCAGTTTAGTGATGGCGATAAATGAAAAACTGTTTTTT. The chain combines TRBV27 with TRBJ1-4; D is unresolved. Germline loops: CDR1 MNHEY, CDR2 SMNVEV (reference sequence). V lost 2 bases and J 5 bases, leaving 12 bases between the germline ends. The CDR3 has 15 amino acids.